The next 13 T cell receptor beta chains were all read from a single sample in a study of blood T cell repertoires in COVID-19. Clones were sequenced by immunoSEQ multiplex PCR, and TCRdb holds only the in-frame ones, with some missing. The sample holds roughly 300,000 clones; about 86% are singletons and the top ten take less than 3%. The source material was peripheral blood. Receptor source: a woman aged 55-70 years with active or convalescent COVID-19.

V and J are TRBV23-1 and TRBJ2-1; no clear D gene. TRBV23-1 is recorded as an ORF, its role being uncertain. V lost 4 bases and J lost 4, with 17 bases in between. The length of the CDR3 is 16 residues. The CDR3 spells CASSPYLTRRYNEQFF. The CDR3 coding sequence is TGCGCCAGCAGTCCCTACCTGACTCGGCGTTACAATGAGCAGTTCTTC.

The chain recombines TRBV2 with TRBJ2-4; perhaps TRBD1 as D (5 bases). Trimming removed 7 bases from V and 8 bases from J, with 9 bases in between. The CDR3 has 11 residues. Germline CDR1 SNHLY, CDR2 FYNNEI. CDR3: CASTQGYIQYF. The CDR3 nucleotides are TGTGCCAGCACCCAGGGATACATTCAGTACTTC.

This clone appeared a single time. This sequence joins TRBV12-5 and TRBJ2-6; 7 bases fit TRBD1. CDR1 and CDR2 from the germline V gene are LGHNT and FRNRAP. The CDR3 is made up of 17 amino acids. The V segment lost 6 bases and the J segment 2 bases; nucleotides outside the gene matches: 10. The CDR3 DNA follows: TGTGCTAGTGGACGTCCCGGGACAGAGACTGGGGCCAACGTCCTGACTTTC. It translates to CASGRPGTETGANVLTF.

V and J are TRBV5-4 and TRBJ1-3; D is undetermined. Germline CDR1 SGHNT, CDR2 YYREEE (reference sequence). The CDR3 has 15 amino acids. The V and J ends lost 2 bases and 1 base respectively, with 10 bases between them. CDR3 nucleotide sequence: TGTGCCAGCAGCTTAAGCGGCCCATCTGGAAACACCATATATTTT. It codes for CASSLSGPSGNTIYF. Complete variable domain (other parts from reference TRBV5-4 and TRBJ1-3): ETGVTQSPTHLIKTRGQQVTLRCSSQSGHNTVSWYQQALGQGPQFIFQYYREEENGRGNFPPRFSGLQFPNYSSELNVNALELDDSALYLCASSLSGPSGNTIYFGEGSWLTVV.

The chain recombines TRBV9 with TRBJ2-5, with D maybe TRBD1 (5 bases). Germline lookup yields CDR1 SGDLS and CDR2 YYNGEE. The CDR3 consists of 17 residues. With 0 bases removed from V and 2 bases from J, the gap between germline ends came to 17 bases. DNA of the CDR3: TGTGCCAGCAGCGTAGGAGTTGGGGCAGGAGAACAAGAGACCCAGTACTTC. This translates into CASSVGVGAGEQETQYF.

This chain joins TRBV30 and TRBJ2-5; TRBD2 agrees at 12 bases. The CDR3 spans 14 residues. Germline V CDR1 and CDR2: GTSNPN, SVGIG (reference sequence). Trimming cost V 7 bases and J 5 bases; bases outside gene matches: 8. CDR3 bases: TGTGCCTACGAAACTAGCGGGGGGCCTGAGACCCAGTACTTC. Amino acids: CAYETSGGPETQYF.

The chain joins TRBV18 to TRBJ1-1, with D perhaps TRBD1 (5 bases). The CDR3 is 16 amino acids. The V gene's germline CDR1 is KGHSH and CDR2 LQKENI. The V and J ends lost 2 bases and 0 bases respectively, with 13 bases between them. The CDR3 region is CASSPGSSGMNTEAFF. CDR3 bases: TGTGCCAGCTCACCAGGTAGCTCAGGGATGAACACTGAAGCTTTCTTT.

This clone came up once. The rearrangement links TRBV18 to TRBJ2-7; D is possibly TRBD2 (6 bases). The CDR3 consists of 16 residues. V gave up 5 bases and J gave up 7 bases, with 24 bases separating them. CDR1 is KGHSH, CDR2 LQKENI, per germline. The CDR3 region is CASSRTTELLRGEQYF. CDR3 in DNA: TGTGCCAGCTCAAGGACTACAGAGCTCCTCCGGGGTGAGCAGTACTTC.

The CDR3 DNA follows: TGTGCCAGCAGCAACAGGGCGGGGGACACTGAAGCTTTCTTT. It specifies CASSNRAGDTEAFF. The chain employs TRBV6-4 and TRBJ1-1; a possible D gene is TRBD1 (6 bases). CDR1 is MRHNA and CDR2 is SNTAGT in the germline V gene. This CDR3 spans 14 amino acids. V gave up 6 bases and J gave up 3 bases, with 14 bases separating them.

V and J are TRBV6-5 and TRBJ2-5; D unresolved. The CDR3 is 13 amino acids. The germline V gene has CDR1 MNHEY and CDR2 SVGAGI. With 5 bases removed from V and 2 bases from J, the gap between germline ends came to 9 bases. The CDR3 loop reads CASSLQLQETQYF. The CDR3 DNA sequence: TGTGCCAGCAGTCTACAGCTACAAGAGACCCAGTACTTC.

This clone was seen only once. The chain has TRBV2 and TRBJ1-6; the D is unclear. The CDR3 spans 14 residues. Germline loops: CDR1 SNHLY, CDR2 FYNNEI. The V and J ends lost 3 bases and 9 bases respectively, with 12 bases between them. CDR3 DNA: TGTGCCAGCAGTGATGCGGGGTCGGCTTCACCCCTCCACTTT. It codes for CASSDAGSASPLHF.

This chain uses TRBV25-1 with TRBJ2-7; D ambiguous. Trimming pared 8 bases from V and 5 bases from J, leaving 10 bases between. This CDR3 is 11 amino acids long. Germline V gene sequence: CDR1 MGHDK, CDR2 SYGVNS. CDR3 in amino acids: CASVFRDEQYF. In DNA form, the CDR3 reads TGTGCCAGCGTCTTTCGGGACGAGCAGTACTTC.

This clone came up a few times. The V call is TRBV27, the J call TRBJ1-5; 8 nucleotides line up with TRBD1. There are 20 residues in the CDR3. The ends lost 3 bases at V and 1 base at J; junction bases unmatched: 17. The germline V gene encodes CDR1 MNHEY and CDR2 SMNVEV (reference sequence). The CDR3 protein is CASSFGSESGGPGSNQPQHF. As DNA, the CDR3 is TGTGCCAGCAGTTTCGGCTCCGAGTCAGGGGGCCCGGGAAGCAATCAGCCCCAGCATTTT.